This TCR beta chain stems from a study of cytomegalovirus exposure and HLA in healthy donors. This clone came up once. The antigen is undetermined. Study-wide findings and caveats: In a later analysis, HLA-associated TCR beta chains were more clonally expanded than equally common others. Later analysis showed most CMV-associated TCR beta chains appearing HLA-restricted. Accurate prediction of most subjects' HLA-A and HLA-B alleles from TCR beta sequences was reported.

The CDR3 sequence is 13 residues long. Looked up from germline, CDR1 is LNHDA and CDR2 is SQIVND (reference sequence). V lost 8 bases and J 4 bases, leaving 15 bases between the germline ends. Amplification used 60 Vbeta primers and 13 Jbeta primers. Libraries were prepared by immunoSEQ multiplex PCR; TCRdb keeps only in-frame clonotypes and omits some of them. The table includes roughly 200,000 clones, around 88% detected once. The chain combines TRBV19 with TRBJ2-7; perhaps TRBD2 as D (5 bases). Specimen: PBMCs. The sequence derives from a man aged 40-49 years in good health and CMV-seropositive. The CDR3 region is CASRGIGSYEQYF. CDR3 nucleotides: TGTGCCAGTCGAGGGATTGGGTCATACGAGCAGTACTTC.